One sample yielded the 5 T cell receptor beta chains listed below, sequenced in a study of cytomegalovirus exposure and HLA in healthy donors. The PCR used 60 Vbeta and 13 Jbeta primers. The repertoire was sequenced with immunoSEQ multiplex PCR; TCRdb's copy has only in-frame clones and lacks some. The sample data list around 210,000 clones. The sequenced sample was PBMCs. These receptors all come from a girl aged 2 to 9 in good health and CMV-seropositive.

This chain joins TRBV29-1 and TRBJ1-3; 7 bases align to TRBD1. The CDR3 extends over 18 amino acids. Germline-derived CDR1 and CDR2 are SQVTM and ANQGSEA. Trimming took 1 base from V and 0 from J; bases not matched to a gene: 12. The CDR3: CSVEARQGGRGSGNTIYF. The DNA of the CDR3 is TGCAGCGTTGAAGCAAGACAGGGAGGAAGGGGCTCTGGAAACACCATATATTTT.

For this clone: This likely comes from a read error, as the CDR3 has no conserved phenylalanine or tryptophan at its end. The gene calls are TRBV6-1 and TRBJ1-5, with a tentative D call TRBD1 (6 bases). Trimming pared 4 bases from V and 2 bases from J, leaving 15 bases between. CDR1 and CDR2 (germline): MNHNS, SASEGT. CDR3 size: 16 residues. The CDR3 bases are TGTGCCAGCAGTGTGTGGCAGGGGAGAGGCAATCAGCCCCAGCATCTT. It is translated as CASSVWQGRGNQPQHL.

The chain couples TRBV25-1 to TRBJ2-5, with TRBD2 identical over 12 bases. This CDR3 region has 17 residues. Germline V gene lookup returns CDR1 MGHDK and CDR2 SYGVNS. Trimming took 3 bases from V and 4 from J; bases not matched to a gene: 9. The CDR3 DNA sequence: TGTGCCAGCAGTGAGGAAACCCGACTAGCGGGAGTAGAGACCCAGTACTTC. Translated: CASSEETRLAGVETQYF.

This sequence joins TRBV27 and TRBJ1-5; 7 bases are a match to TRBD1. From germline, CDR1 is MNHEY and CDR2 SMNVEV (reference sequence). The length of the CDR3 is 15 residues. V was pared by 8 bases and J by 4 bases, with 11 bases of the junction left unmatched. The CDR3 nucleotides are TGTGCCAGCTCCCTGAGCCCGACAGGGAATCAGCCCCAGCATTTT. Its protein is CASSLSPTGNQPQHF.

The chain recombines TRBV18 with TRBJ1-2; 10 bases match TRBD1. The CDR3 has 16 residues. CDR1 and CDR2 from the germline V gene are KGHSH and LQKENI. The V and J ends lost 4 bases and 0 bases, in that order; junction bases with no gene match: 5. CDR3 coding DNA: TGTGCCAGCTCACTAGAAGGGACAGGGGCTAACTATGGCTACACCTTC. This translates into CASSLEGTGANYGYTF.